Here is one T cell receptor (beta chain) with its context. Its target antigen remains unknown. There are no base qualities to consult, and no much larger clone falls within one base. This entry belongs to a study of blood T cell repertoires in COVID-19 (dated by TCRdb to about 2020). Regarding the study in general: Samples covering the acute and convalescent phases of COVID-19 were provided by collaborators in the United States, Italy and Spain. Subjects who had been exposed to COVID-19, were actively infected with it, or had recovered from it provided the deeply sampled blood TCRbeta repertoires that made up the dataset. Samples were obtained from the ongoing ImmuneRACE study (first 160 participants) and from 1,200 or so subjects provided by 6 global collaborators. The sample metadata nearly always contained a de-identified subject ID, COVID-19 status, age in years and sex. The repertoires were made available in a free public database intended to serve as a resource for research on the immune response to SARS-CoV-2. HLA class I and class II types, where available, came from metadata supplied by the sample provider rather than from assay-based typing. The prospective study material was composed of cDNA or gDNA derived from T cells, B-cell-depleted T cells, or PBMCs.

Including the terminal cysteine and phenylalanine, the CDR3 comprises 12 residues. CDR3 DNA only is kept here, 36 bases in frame from base 1. Cut back by 8 bases and 4 bases, the V and J ends lie 10 bases apart. CDR1 and CDR2 were assigned from the germline V gene (reference sequence) as SGHNT and YYREEE. Study-wide conclusions, independent of this receptor: How much clinical and demographic metadata was included differed by source and by participant, and the metadata was provided uncurated.

Participants in the prospective study were enrolled through a virtual design, were aged about 18 to 90 years, and lived in fewer than 30 United States geographic areas. In the prospective study, cohorts were assigned on the basis of participant-reported clinical history obtained from a screening survey and a study questionnaire. Recovered participants in ImmuneRACE Cohort 3 were defined by two consecutive negative NP/OP PCR tests, clearance by a healthcare professional, or resolution of symptoms. In the prospective study, mobile phlebotomists collected whole blood, serum and a nasopharyngeal or oropharyngeal swab from each participant. Additional blood draws and questionnaires over a 2-month period could optionally be provided by prospective study participants. Prospective study blood samples were shipped either frozen or at room temperature before DNA extraction. TCRbeta CDR3 regions were amplified from genomic DNA using the immunoSEQ Assay, a bias-controlled multiplex PCR. The paper's processing steps were these. Nucleated cell counts per sample were estimated from amplification of reference gene primers within the assay. To quantify the absolute abundance of each unique TCRbeta CDR3 rearrangement, sequence reads were collapsed and filtered. Productive Simpson clonality was computed per sample as the square root of Simpson's diversity index over productive rearrangements. The clones in this table, taken by TCRdb from immuneACCESS, are in-frame only. Not every clone is retained; where verified, under half of the shortfall comes from an unresolved V gene, and the cause of the rest is unknown. The DNA was the basis for D and trimming; V, J and clone size are from that table. The sample data list roughly 180,000 clones, and 75% to 85% of these were observed just once. The ten largest clones take up approximately 12% of the sample.

The sample consisted of PBMCs or T cells enriched from blood (not recorded which). The clonotype was recovered from a man aged 35-49 years who had recovered from COVID-19. The sequence links TRBV5-4 to TRBJ1-5; no confident D gene assignment can be made. In nucleotide form, the sequence is TGTGCCAGTCCCCGGGGAAATCAGCCCCAGCATTTT. Its coded protein is CASPRGNQPQHF.